Shown below are 21 T cell receptor beta chains from a single sample sequenced in a study of beta chain features in type 1 diabetes. All of the isolated RNA was reverse transcribed, so expressed TCRB transcripts were sequenced. Sequencing used immunoSEQ multiplex PCR; TCRdb keeps in-frame clones, though not all of them. The sample has about 370,000 clones, over 12% seen once; the top ten hold approximately 0.02%. Sequencing was carried out using naive CD4+ T cells from blood. The source of these receptors is a woman under 30 in good health.

This clone was picked up a small number of times. The chain employs TRBV29-1 and TRBJ2-1; the D is unclear. The CDR3 sequence is 12 residues long. Germline CDR1 is SQVTM and CDR2 is ANQGSEA. V was cut by 5 bases and J by 4 bases, with 9 bases left in between. CDR3 in DNA: TGCAGCGTTAGAGCATCTTACAATGAGCAGTTCTTC. It is translated as CSVRASYNEQFF.

There are a few counts of this clone. The genes are TRBV29-1 and TRBJ2-3; the D gene is possibly TRBD1 (6 bases). CDR1 and CDR2 from the germline V gene are SQVTM and ANQGSEA. The germline V and J ends were trimmed by 6 bases and 0 bases, with 13 bases remaining between them. The CDR3 spans 14 residues. CDR3 sequence reads: CSVAGDRSTDTQYF. The CDR3 DNA sequence: TGCAGCGTCGCCGGAGACAGGAGCACAGATACGCAGTATTTT.

This clone appeared a few times. Other nucleotide sequences from this sample produce the same CDR3. The chain uses TRBV5-1 and TRBJ2-5, with 8 bases identical to TRBD1. The CDR3 consists of 13 residues. Germline V lookup: CDR1 SGHRS, CDR2 YFSETQ. The V gene end was trimmed by 2 bases and the J gene end by 4 bases; junction bases not matched to a gene: 1. The CDR3 DNA reads as TGCGCCAGCAGCTTTGGACAGGGAGAGACCCAGTACTTC. This translates into CASSFGQGETQYF. Variable domain in full (rest from reference TRBV5-1 and TRBJ2-5): KAGVTQTPRYLIKTRGQQVTLSCSPISGHRSVSWYQQTPGQGLQFLFEYFSETQRNKGNFPGRFSGRQFSNSRSEMNVSTLELGDSALYLCASSFGQGETQYFGPGTRLLVL.

This CDR3 is CSVGWNRMPYEQYF. The CDR3 nucleotides read TGCAGCGTTGGATGGAACAGGATGCCCTACGAGCAGTACTTC. The chain employs TRBV29-1 and TRBJ2-7; D is perhaps TRBD1 (5 bases). This CDR3 has 14 amino acids. Between the trimmed V and J ends, which lost 4 bases and 2 bases, there was a span of 15 bases. The germline V gene encodes CDR1 SQVTM and CDR2 ANQGSEA.

The rearrangement uses TRBV5-6 and TRBJ1-5; 9 bases match TRBD1. This CDR3 comprises 15 residues. With 4 bases clipped from V and 7 bases from J, the junction kept 9 bases outside the gene matches. Germline V gene sequence: CDR1 SGHDT, CDR2 YYEEEE. In DNA form, the CDR3 reads TGTGCCAGCAGCCCCCGGGACAGGGTGGGCCAGCCCCAGCATTTT. This translates into CASSPRDRVGQPQHF.

V gene TRBV15 combines with J gene TRBJ2-6; D is perhaps TRBD1 (5 bases). Trimming left V 1 base short and J 1 base short, with 11 bases between. The germline V gene has CDR1 LNHNV and CDR2 YYDKDF (reference sequence). The CDR3 sequence is 17 residues long. CDR3 sequence (DNA): TGTGCCACCAGCAGAGCCTCGACAGCGTCTGGGGCCAACGTCCTGACTTTC. It translates to CATSRASTASGANVLTF.

The rearrangement uses TRBV11-3 and TRBJ2-7; TRBD2 might be the D (6 bases). The CDR3 loop spans 14 amino acids. With 5 bases removed from V and 5 bases from J, the gap between germline ends came to 16 bases. CDR1 SGHNT and CDR2 YENEEA come from the germline V gene. CDR3 protein: CASSRGPGGDEQYF. CDR3 bases: TGTGCCAGCAGCCGGGGACCGGGCGGGGACGAGCAGTACTTC.

This clone was recorded a few times. The CDR3 nucleotides are TGCGCCAGCAGCTTAGACGGGATGATAGATACGCAGTATTTT. Translation: CASSLDGMIDTQYF. The V call is TRBV5-1, the J call TRBJ2-3; TRBD2 is a possible D gene (5 bases). CDR1 is SGHRS and CDR2 is YFSETQ in the germline V gene. This CDR3 is built from 14 residues. Trimming took off 2 bases at V and 5 bases at J, with 12 bases between the two ends.

This clone was observed a few times. This sequence joins TRBV28 and TRBJ2-1, with TRBD1 matching over 7 bases. V lost 5 bases, J lost 4 bases, and 8 bases stayed unmatched. The CDR3 totals 15 residues. CDR1 is MDHEN, CDR2 SYDVKM, per germline. CDR3 sequence reads: CASSLPGQIYNEQFF. The CDR3 nucleotides are TGTGCCAGCAGTCTTCCGGGACAGATTTACAATGAGCAGTTCTTC.

This clone was found a few times. Written as DNA, the CDR3 is TGTGCCAGCAGCCAAGATAGAAGTATCAACACAGATACGCAGTATTTT. It translates to CASSQDRSINTDTQYF. The chain is built from TRBV4-2 and TRBJ2-3, with no clear D. The CDR3 contains 16 residues. V shed 0 bases and J shed 2 bases, with 12 bases lying between them. Germline V CDR1 and CDR2: LGHNA, YNFKEQ.

The V and J genes are TRBV2 and TRBJ2-7, with TRBD2 as a possible D gene (5 bases). There are 15 residues in the CDR3. V was cut by 11 bases and J by 7 bases, with 27 bases left in between. The germline V gene encodes CDR1 SNHLY and CDR2 FYNNEI. CDR3 bases: TGTGCCGGCCCTCGGACGAGCAGGCAAGGCGGGGAGCAGTACTTC. Protein: CAGPRTSRQGGEQYF.

The chain links TRBV30 to TRBJ2-3; 15 positions match TRBD2. V was clipped by 0 bases and J by 4 bases; unmatched bases: 2. Germline values: CDR1 GTSNPN, CDR2 SVGIG (reference sequence). This CDR3 contains 16 residues. CDR3: CAWSVGLAGGADTQYF. Here the CDR3 DNA reads TGTGCCTGGAGTGTAGGACTAGCGGGAGGGGCAGATACGCAGTATTTT.

This chain uses TRBV30 with TRBJ2-7; 10 bases agree with TRBD2. Trimming removed 2 bases from V and 3 bases from J; junction bases left unmatched: 7. The CDR3 is 15 residues long. The germline V gene encodes CDR1 GTSNPN and CDR2 SVGIG (reference sequence). CDR3 region: CAWSLISGRDYEQYF. CDR3 coding DNA: TGTGCCTGGAGTCTCATAAGCGGGAGGGACTACGAGCAGTACTTC.

This clone appeared a few times. V is TRBV15 and J is TRBJ2-5; 9 nucleotides line up with TRBD1. This CDR3 has 16 residues. Germline CDR1 and CDR2: LNHNV and YYDKDF (reference sequence). The V and J ends lost 4 bases and 2 bases, in that order; junction bases with no gene match: 8. As DNA, the CDR3 is TGTGCCACCAGCAAAGGAGACAGGGGGAATCAAGAGACCCAGTACTTC. Translation gives CATSKGDRGNQETQYF.

This chain connects TRBV7-9 to TRBJ2-1; 9 bases map to TRBD2. Germline loops: CDR1 SEHNR, CDR2 FQNEAQ (reference sequence). After removal of 5 bases from V and 12 bases from J, the junction contained 14 bases not matched to a gene. CDR3 length: 15 residues. The DNA of the CDR3 is TGTGCCAGCAGCCCGATGGCTAGCGGGGCGGAGTGGCAGTTCTTC. This sequence encodes CASSPMASGAEWQFF.

CDR3 DNA: TGTGCTAGTGGCGTGACAGGGGAAAACATTCAGTACTTC. This sequence encodes CASGVTGENIQYF. J is TRBJ2-4 and V is TRBV12-5; 8 bases line up with TRBD1. Germline loops: CDR1 LGHNT, CDR2 FRNRAP. The CDR3 runs 13 residues. V lost 6 bases and J lost 5; bases outside the gene matches: 3.

This clone was observed a handful of times. This chain connects TRBV5-1 to TRBJ2-1; TRBD2 aligns across 7 bases. The V and J ends lost 0 bases and 8 bases, in that order; junction bases with no gene match: 5. The CDR3 runs to 14 residues. Germline V lookup: CDR1 SGHRS, CDR2 YFSETQ. DNA of the CDR3: TGCGCCAGCAGCTTGGGACTAGCTCAGGATGAGCAGTTCTTC. Translation: CASSLGLAQDEQFF.

This clone was detected a few times. The CDR3 sequence is CASSPSPQPQHF. The CDR3, as DNA: TGTGCCAGCTCACCCTCTCCTCAGCCCCAGCATTTT. This chain uses TRBV18 with TRBJ1-5; D gene ambiguous. CDR3 size: 12 residues. CDR1 KGHSH and CDR2 LQKENI come from the germline V gene. The ends were cut back, 3 bases at V and 6 bases at J, with 6 bases in the middle. Full variable domain (rest looked up from reference TRBV18 and TRBJ1-5): NAGVMQNPRHLVRRRGQEARLRCSPMKGHSHVYWYRQLPEEGLKFMVYLQKENIIDESGMPKERFSAEFPKEGPSILRIQQVVRGDSAAYFCASSPSPQPQHFGDGTRLSIL.

The sample holds a few counts of this clone. V gene TRBV30 combines with J gene TRBJ2-5, with 7 bases fitting TRBD2. CDR3 length: 15 residues. Losses at the gene ends were 0 bases for V and 2 bases for J; bases not matched to a gene: 6. CDR1 and CDR2 (germline): GTSNPN, SVGIG (reference sequence). The CDR3 protein is CAWSVASGAQETQYF. The CDR3 region has the DNA TGTGCCTGGAGTGTGGCCAGCGGGGCTCAAGAGACCCAGTACTTC. Based on the CDR3 plus reference TRBV30 and TRBJ2-5, the full variable domain is SQTIHQWPATLVQPVGSPLSLECTVEGTSNPNLYWYRQAAGRGLQLLFYSVGIGQISSEVPQNLSASRPQDRQFILSSKKLLLSDSGFYLCAWSVASGAQETQYFGPGTRLLVL.

This sequence joins TRBV7-2 and TRBJ2-5, with 12 nucleotides matching TRBD2. The junction had 6 bases not matched to a gene; V was cut back by 2 bases and J by 2 bases. The CDR3 runs to 17 residues. Germline CDR1 SGHTA, CDR2 FQGNSA. Here the CDR3 reads CASSLYLAGGGQETQYF. CDR3 bases: TGTGCCAGCAGCTTATACCTAGCGGGAGGGGGGCAAGAGACCCAGTACTTC.

This chain connects TRBV19 to TRBJ2-7; 10 nucleotides match TRBD1. V shed 5 bases, J shed 2 bases, and the junction held 6 bases outside the gene matches. This CDR3 spans 15 amino acids. CDR1 LNHDA and CDR2 SQIVND come from the germline V gene (reference sequence). The CDR3 loop reads CASSSPGQGTYEQYF. In DNA form, the CDR3 reads TGTGCCAGTAGTTCACCGGGACAGGGGACCTACGAGCAGTACTTC.